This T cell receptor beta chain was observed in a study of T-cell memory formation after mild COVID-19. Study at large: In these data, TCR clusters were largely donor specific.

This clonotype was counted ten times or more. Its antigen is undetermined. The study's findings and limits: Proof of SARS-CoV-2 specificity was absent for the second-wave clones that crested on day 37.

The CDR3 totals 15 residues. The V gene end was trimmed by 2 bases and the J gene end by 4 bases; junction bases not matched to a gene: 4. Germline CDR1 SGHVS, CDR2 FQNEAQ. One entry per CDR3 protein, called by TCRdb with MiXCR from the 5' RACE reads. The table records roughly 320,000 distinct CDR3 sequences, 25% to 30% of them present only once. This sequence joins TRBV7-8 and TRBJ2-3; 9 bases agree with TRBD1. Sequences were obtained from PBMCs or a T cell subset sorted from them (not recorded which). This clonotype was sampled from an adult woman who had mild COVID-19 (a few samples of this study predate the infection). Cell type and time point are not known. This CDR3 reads CASSLSQGAADTQYF. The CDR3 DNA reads TGTGCCAGCAGCTTATCACAGGGGGCGGCAGATACGCAGTATTTT. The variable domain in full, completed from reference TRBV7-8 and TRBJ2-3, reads GAGVSQSPRYKVAKRGQDVALRCDPISGHVSLFWYQQALGQGPEFLTYFQNEAQLDKSGLPSDRFFAERPEGSVSTLKIQRTQQEDSAVYLCASSLSQGAADTQYFGPGTRLTVL.